This entry lists 28 T cell receptor beta chains sequenced from one sample in a study of blood T cell repertoires in COVID-19. Sequenced by immunoSEQ multiplex PCR; TCRdb stores in-frame clones only, minus some. The sample yields around 300,000 clones, 90% seen once. What was sequenced was PBMCs or T cells enriched from blood (not recorded which). These receptors were taken from a woman in her late teens or twenties with acute COVID-19.

The V gene is TRBV28, the J gene TRBJ1-2, with 8 bases that match TRBD1. The V and J ends lost 10 bases and 7 bases, in that order; junction bases with no gene match: 8. Germline assignment: CDR1 MDHEN and CDR2 SYDVKM. The CDR3 runs to 12 residues. Here the CDR3 DNA reads TGTGCCACTCAAGGACAGGGATCTGGCTACACCTTC. It yields the protein CATQGQGSGYTF.

The chain joins TRBV30 to TRBJ2-2, with D tentatively TRBD1 (5 bases). Germline V gene lookup returns CDR1 GTSNPN and CDR2 SVGIG (reference sequence). The CDR3 runs to 12 residues. With 2 bases removed from V and 6 bases from J, the gap between germline ends came to 7 bases. CDR3 sequence reads: CAWSLGPGELFF. The CDR3 DNA sequence: TGTGCCTGGAGTTTGGGGCCCGGGGAGCTGTTTTTT.

The gene calls are TRBV28 and TRBJ1-2, with unresolved D. The CDR3 has 15 residues. Trimming took off 6 bases at V and 4 bases at J, with 18 bases between the two ends. The germline V gene has CDR1 MDHEN and CDR2 SYDVKM. In nucleotides, the CDR3 is TGTGCCAGCAGCTCCCCCGAGGGAAATGGCTATGGCTACACCTTC. Protein: CASSSPEGNGYGYTF.

This chain connects TRBV19 to TRBJ1-1; 7 bases are a match to TRBD1. V lost 5 bases and J lost 10; bases outside the gene matches: 7. Germline CDR1 LNHDA, CDR2 SQIVND (reference sequence). This CDR3 is built from 12 residues. The CDR3 reads CASSPATGLAFF. The CDR3 nucleotides are TGTGCCAGTAGTCCCGCGACAGGGCTAGCTTTCTTT.

This rearrangement joins TRBV29-1 to TRBJ1-2; D may be TRBD1 (6 bases). V was clipped by 0 bases and J by 1 base, with 15 bases between them. The CDR3 extends over 16 amino acids. CDR1 is SQVTM, CDR2 ANQGSEA, per germline. CDR3 protein: CSVEDRPGAINYGYTF. The CDR3 region has the DNA TGCAGCGTTGAAGATAGGCCAGGGGCGATTAACTATGGCTACACCTTC.

The chain uses TRBV24-1 and TRBJ2-5; 9 bases match TRBD1. Trimming removed 5 bases from V and 4 bases from J; junction bases left unmatched: 1. There are 13 residues in the CDR3. The V gene's germline CDR1 is KGHDR and CDR2 SFDVKD. CDR3 nucleotide sequence: TGTGCCACCAGTGGACAGGGGGGAGAGACCCAGTACTTC. This sequence encodes CATSGQGGETQYF.

The chain has TRBV19 and TRBJ2-6; 7 bases are a match to TRBD1. The CDR3 contains 16 residues. Trimming took 5 bases from V and 2 from J; bases not matched to a gene: 6. Looked up from germline, CDR1 is LNHDA and CDR2 is SQIVND (reference sequence). CDR3 protein: CASSLGTVPGANVLTF. The CDR3 nucleotides read TGTGCCAGTAGTCTAGGGACAGTCCCTGGGGCCAACGTCCTGACTTTC.

The CDR3 region has the DNA TGCGCCAGCAGCCAAGGGACAGGGGGAGTTCAGCCCCAGCATTTT. Amino acid sequence: CASSQGTGGVQPQHF. This chain uses TRBV4-1 with TRBJ1-5; 10 nucleotides line up with TRBD1. The CDR3 has 15 amino acids. The trim removed 1 base at V and 6 bases at J, leaving 3 bases unmatched. Germline V gene data show CDR1 as MGHRA and CDR2 as YSYEKL.

The V gene is TRBV15, the J gene TRBJ2-4; 10 bases agree with TRBD2. Unmatched junction bases numbered 0, after V lost 0 bases and J lost 1 base. Per the germline V gene, CDR1 is LNHNV and CDR2 is YYDKDF (reference sequence). The length of the CDR3 is 16 residues. CDR3 sequence: CATSRDSGRAKNIQYF. CDR3 nucleotide sequence: TGTGCCACCAGCAGAGATAGCGGGAGGGCCAAAAACATTCAGTACTTC.

The chain couples TRBV10-2 to TRBJ1-1; 8 bases map to TRBD1. Germline values: CDR1 WSHSY, CDR2 SAAADI. The CDR3 length is 15 residues. Losses at the gene ends were 3 bases for V and 3 bases for J; bases not matched to a gene: 6. This CDR3 is CASSDPTGEDTEAFF. CDR3 sequence (DNA): TGCGCCAGCAGTGACCCGACAGGGGAGGACACTGAAGCTTTCTTT.

The genes are TRBV11-2 and TRBJ2-6; D is possibly TRBD2 (5 bases). This CDR3 is 18 amino acids long. CDR1 is SGHAT and CDR2 is FQNNGV in the germline V gene. V was pared by 5 bases and J by 0 bases, with 17 bases between. DNA of the CDR3: TGTGCCAGCAGCACAAAGAGAGGAGGCAGCTCTGGGGCCAACGTCCTGACTTTC. Encoded protein: CASSTKRGGSSGANVLTF.

This chain links TRBV6-5 with TRBJ2-5; 7 bases fit TRBD1. This CDR3 has 15 residues. Germline assignment: CDR1 MNHEY and CDR2 SVGAGI. Trimming removed 7 bases from V and 1 base from J; junction bases left unmatched: 9. CDR3 sequence: CASTIHPGGQETQYF. The CDR3 bases are TGTGCCAGCACCATACACCCAGGGGGCCAAGAGACCCAGTACTTC.

This clone was seen only a few times. Other DNA sequences in this specimen translate into the identical CDR3. The chain is built from TRBV5-1 and TRBJ2-7, with D possibly being TRBD2 (7 bases). CDR3 length: 14 amino acids. Trimming shortened V by 1 base and J by 3 bases, and 11 bases separated the two germline ends. The germline V gene has CDR1 SGHRS and CDR2 YFSETQ. CDR3 DNA sequence: TGCGCCAGCAGCTTGTCGGGGGGCGGCTACGAGCAGTACTTC. The encoded protein is CASSLSGGGYEQYF.

V usage is TRBV3-1 (or the pseudogene TRBV3-2) and J usage is TRBJ2-1, with TRBD2 matching 9 bases. V was clipped by 1 base and J by 4 bases; unmatched bases: 17. CDR1 and CDR2 from the germline V gene are LGHDT and YNNKEL (reference sequence). The CDR3 is 20 residues long. CDR3 bases: TGTGCCAGCAGCCAAGTCGGGTTGGCCCTTGCGGGAGGGACGTACAATGAGCAGTTCTTC. It encodes CASSQVGLALAGGTYNEQFF.

The CDR3 protein is CASSPWGDNEQFF. CDR3 DNA: TGTGCCAGCAGCCCCTGGGGGGACAATGAGCAGTTCTTC. The chain is built from TRBV3-1 (or the pseudogene TRBV3-2) and TRBJ2-1, with D tentatively TRBD2 (6 bases). The CDR3 length is 13 residues. Germline CDR1 is LGHDT and CDR2 is YNNKEL (reference sequence). V lost 4 bases, J lost 5 bases, and 9 bases lay in between.

The rearrangement uses TRBV29-1 and TRBJ1-4; 8 bases are a match to TRBD1. The CDR3 covers 15 residues. Germline CDR1 SQVTM, CDR2 ANQGSEA. V was pared by 6 bases and J by 8 bases, with 14 bases of the junction left unmatched. CDR3 region: CSVGQGVPKLEKLFF. CDR3 in DNA: TGCAGCGTAGGACAGGGTGTTCCCAAACTGGAAAAACTGTTTTTT.

V gene TRBV9 combines with J gene TRBJ2-1, with 8 bases identical to TRBD2. Germline V CDR1 and CDR2: SGDLS, YYNGEE. V shed 0 bases, J shed 10 bases, and the junction held 12 bases outside the gene matches. The CDR3 totals 16 residues. Here the CDR3 reads CASSVVSSGSINEQFF. For the CDR3, the DNA is TGTGCCAGCAGCGTAGTATCCAGCGGGAGTATTAACGAGCAGTTCTTC.

The chain recombines TRBV11-2 with TRBJ1-1, with a possible D match to TRBD1 (6 bases). There are 15 residues in the CDR3. CDR1 is SGHAT, CDR2 FQNNGV, per germline. V was shortened by 1 base and J by 1 base, with 10 bases between the two germline ends. This CDR3 is CASSLVGRGNTEAFF. As DNA, the CDR3 is TGTGCCAGCAGCTTAGTGGGCAGGGGGAACACTGAAGCTTTCTTT.

The gene calls are TRBV28 and TRBJ2-7; 10 bases are a match to TRBD2. With V trimmed by 6 bases and J by 3 bases, 5 bases remained unmatched. Germline V gene sequence: CDR1 MDHEN, CDR2 SYDVKM. The CDR3 extends over 14 amino acids. CDR3: CASSGLAAIYEQYF. The DNA for the CDR3 is TGTGCCAGCAGCGGACTAGCGGCGATCTACGAGCAGTACTTC.

This clone was seen a few times. The chain uses TRBV4-1 and TRBJ1-6, with 7 bases lining up with TRBD1. V lost 0 bases, J lost 8 bases, and 7 bases stayed unmatched. Germline V gene sequence: CDR1 MGHRA, CDR2 YSYEKL. The CDR3 spans 16 residues. CDR3 sequence reads: CASSQDGGTAYSPLHF. The CDR3 bases are TGCGCCAGCAGCCAAGATGGTGGGACAGCTTATTCACCCCTCCACTTT.

The rearrangement uses TRBV5-4 and TRBJ2-1; tentatively, D is TRBD2 (6 bases). Germline V gives CDR1 SGHNT, CDR2 YYREEE (reference sequence). V lost 7 bases to trimming and J lost 2 bases, with 13 bases between them. The CDR3 is made up of 14 amino acids. In DNA, the CDR3 is TGTGCCAGCTCGACGGTAGCGGCCTACAATGAGCAGTTCTTC. Its translation: CASSTVAAYNEQFF.

The chain uses TRBV6-5 and TRBJ2-7; 7 bases map to TRBD1. Germline trimming cut 4 bases from V and 7 bases from J; bases unmatched to any gene: 4. Germline CDR1 MNHEY, CDR2 SVGAGI. The CDR3 spans 12 residues. This CDR3 reads CASSFSGGEQYF. The CDR3 region has the DNA TGTGCCAGCAGTTTCTCAGGGGGAGAGCAGTACTTC.

The rearrangement links TRBV19 to TRBJ2-7; 10 nucleotides agree with TRBD2. Germline V lookup: CDR1 LNHDA, CDR2 SQIVND (reference sequence). The V gene end was trimmed by 0 bases and the J gene end by 4 bases; junction bases not matched to a gene: 3. The CDR3 sequence is 15 residues long. CDR3 residues: CASSIELAGRYEQYF. The CDR3 nucleotides are TGTGCCAGTAGTATAGAACTAGCGGGAAGGTACGAGCAGTACTTC.

The chain links TRBV27 to TRBJ1-5; D is perhaps TRBD1 (6 bases). CDR3 size: 15 residues. CDR1 is MNHEY, CDR2 SMNVEV, per germline (reference sequence). With 5 bases removed from V and 5 bases from J, the gap between germline ends came to 16 bases. As DNA, the CDR3 is TGTGCCAGCAGTCCCTCGACAGGCCAGTATCAGCCCCAGCATTTT. Residues: CASSPSTGQYQPQHF.

The CDR3 loop reads CASRTGQGPLVTQYF. CDR3 nucleotide sequence: TGTGCCAGCCGCACGGGACAGGGACCGTTAGTTACGCAGTATTTT. The chain recombines TRBV6-5 with TRBJ2-3, with 9 bases matching TRBD1. V lost 8 bases and J lost 8; bases outside the gene matches: 14. CDR3 length: 15 residues. Germline V gives CDR1 MNHEY, CDR2 SVGAGI.

V and J are TRBV18 and TRBJ2-7; 8 positions agree with TRBD2. V shed 2 bases, J shed 4 bases, and the junction held 10 bases outside the gene matches. This CDR3 is built from 16 residues. Germline V CDR1 and CDR2: KGHSH, LQKENI. The CDR3 DNA is TGTGCCAGCTCACCATTCGGTAGCGGGAATGGGTACGAGCAGTACTTC. Protein: CASSPFGSGNGYEQYF.

The chain employs TRBV4-1 and TRBJ1-4; D unclear. The germline V and J ends were trimmed by 1 base and 7 bases, with 10 bases remaining between them. This CDR3 has 14 residues. CDR1 is MGHRA, CDR2 YSYEKL, per germline. Here the CDR3 DNA reads TGCGCCAGCAGCCAAGGGGAACGGGGTGAAAAACTGTTTTTT. Its translation: CASSQGERGEKLFF.

This rearrangement joins TRBV28 to TRBJ1-3, with D tentatively TRBD1 (6 bases). This CDR3 has 16 residues. Germline CDR1 reads MDHEN; CDR2 reads SYDVKM. Deletions cut 4 bases from V and 0 bases from J, with 13 bases between. DNA of the CDR3: TGTGCCAGCAGTTCAGGAGGACAGTACTCTGGAAACACCATATATTTT. Amino acids: CASSSGGQYSGNTIYF.